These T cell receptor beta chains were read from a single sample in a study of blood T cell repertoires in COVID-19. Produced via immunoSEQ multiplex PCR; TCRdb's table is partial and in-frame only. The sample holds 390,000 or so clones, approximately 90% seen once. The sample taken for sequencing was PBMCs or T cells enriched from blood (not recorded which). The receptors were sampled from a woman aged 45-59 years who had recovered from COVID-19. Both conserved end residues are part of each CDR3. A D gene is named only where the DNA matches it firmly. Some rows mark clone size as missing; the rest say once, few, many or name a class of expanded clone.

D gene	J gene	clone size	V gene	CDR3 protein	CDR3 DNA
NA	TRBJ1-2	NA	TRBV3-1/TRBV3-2	CASSQDGQGVRYTF	TGTGCCAGCAGCCAAGATGGGCAGGGCGTCCGCTACACCTTC
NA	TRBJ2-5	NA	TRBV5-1	CASSTSGGEETQYF	TGCGCCAGCAGCACCTCGGGGGGCGAGGAGACCCAGTACTTC
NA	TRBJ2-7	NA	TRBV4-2	CASSPLGDTYEQYF	TGTGCCAGCAGCCCTTTGGGGGACACTTACGAGCAGTACTTC
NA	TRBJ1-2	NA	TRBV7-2	CASSAQGLGGYTF	TGTGCCAGCAGCGCACAGGGTTTGGGTGGCTACACCTTC
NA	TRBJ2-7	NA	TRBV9	CASSVGGGRSYEQYF	TGTGCCAGCAGCGTAGGGGGGGGCCGCTCCTACGAGCAGTACTTC
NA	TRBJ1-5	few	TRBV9	CASSVSSGSNQPQHF	TGTGCCAGCAGCGTATCGTCAGGGAGCAATCAGCCCCAGCATTTT
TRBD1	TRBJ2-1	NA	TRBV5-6	CASSRTGSYNEQFF	TGTGCCAGCAGCCGGACAGGGTCCTACAATGAGCAGTTCTTC
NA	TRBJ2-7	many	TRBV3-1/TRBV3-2	CASSQVGVGNEQYF	TGTGCCAGCAGCCAAGTCGGGGTGGGGAACGAGCAGTACTTC
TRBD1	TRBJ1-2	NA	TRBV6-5	CASNPGQGFYGYTF	TGTGCCAGCAATCCGGGACAGGGATTTTATGGCTACACCTTC
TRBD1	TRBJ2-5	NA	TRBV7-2	CASSLGQGNSETQYF	TGTGCCAGCAGCTTGGGACAGGGTAATTCGGAGACCCAGTACTTC
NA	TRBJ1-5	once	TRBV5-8	CASSLRDGGQPQHF	TGTGCCAGCAGCTTGCGAGACGGGGGGCAGCCCCAGCATTTT
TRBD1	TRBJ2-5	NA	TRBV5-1	CASSLEDRVGGTQYF	TGCGCCAGCAGCTTGGAGGACAGGGTAGGAGGGACCCAGTACTTC
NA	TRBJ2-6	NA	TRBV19	CASSTLQGSGANVLTF	TGTGCCAGTAGTACTCTACAGGGCTCTGGGGCCAACGTCCTGACTTTC
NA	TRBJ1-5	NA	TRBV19	CASSEQTAENQPQHF	TGTGCCAGTAGCGAACAGACAGCTGAGAATCAGCCCCAGCATTTT
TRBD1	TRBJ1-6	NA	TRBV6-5	CASSSRDRVSSPLHF	TGTGCCAGCAGTTCCCGGGACAGGGTGAGTTCACCCCTCCACTTT
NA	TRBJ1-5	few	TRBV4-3	CASSQDSGGEQPQHF	TGCGCCAGCAGCCAAGATTCGGGGGGCGAGCAGCCCCAGCATTTT
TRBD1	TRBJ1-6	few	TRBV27	CASSSRRQGISYNSPLHF	TGTGCCAGCAGTTCGCGAAGACAGGGTATCTCCTATAATTCACCCCTCCACTTT
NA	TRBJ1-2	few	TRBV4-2	CASSQENRELYGYTF	TGTGCCAGCAGCCAAGAGAACAGGGAACTCTATGGCTACACCTTC
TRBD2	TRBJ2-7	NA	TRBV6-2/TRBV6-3	CASSSASGGPYEQYF	TGTGCCAGCAGTTCCGCTAGCGGGGGGCCCTACGAGCAGTACTTC
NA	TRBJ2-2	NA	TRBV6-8	CASSTRQERFPNTGELFF	TGTGCCAGCAGTACCCGACAGGAGAGATTTCCGAACACCGGGGAGCTGTTTTTT
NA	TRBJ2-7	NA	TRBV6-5	CASSYWGGSYEQYF	TGTGCCAGCAGTTACTGGGGCGGTTCCTACGAGCAGTACTTC
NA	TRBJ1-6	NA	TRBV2	CASSGGPKGSPLHF	TGTGCCAGCAGTGGCGGACCCAAGGGGTCACCCCTCCACTTT
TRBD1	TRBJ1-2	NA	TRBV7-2	CASSLRGGAIYGYTF	TGTGCCAGCAGCTTAAGAGGGGGCGCGATTTATGGCTACACCTTC
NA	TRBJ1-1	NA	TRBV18	CASSPQNSVNTEAFF	TGTGCCAGCTCACCGCAGAACAGTGTGAACACTGAAGCTTTCTTT
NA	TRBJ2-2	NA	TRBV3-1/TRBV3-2	CASSLRSSTGELFF	TGTGCCAGCAGCCTCCGGTCCTCAACCGGGGAGCTGTTTTTT
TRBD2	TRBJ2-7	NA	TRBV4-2	CASSQSSGNWEQYF	TGTGCCAGCAGCCAGTCTAGCGGAAACTGGGAGCAGTACTTC
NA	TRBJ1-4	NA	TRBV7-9	CASSLRPGQEGRKEKLFF	TGTGCCAGCAGCTTAAGGCCAGGGCAGGAGGGGCGAAAAGAAAAACTGTTTTTT
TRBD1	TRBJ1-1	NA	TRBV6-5	CASSGQGAGTEAFF	TGTGCCAGCAGCGGACAGGGGGCAGGAACTGAAGCTTTCTTT
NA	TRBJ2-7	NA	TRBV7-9	CASAGYEQYF	TGTGCCAGCGCAGGCTACGAGCAGTACTTC
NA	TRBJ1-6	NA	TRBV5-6	CASSTPRSSYNSPLHF	TGTGCCAGCAGCACCCCCCGGAGCTCCTATAATTCACCCCTCCACTTT
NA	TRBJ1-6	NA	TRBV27	CASSLEHGSRNMALHF	TGTGCCAGCAGTTTAGAGCACGGGTCCCGAAATATGGCCCTCCACTTT
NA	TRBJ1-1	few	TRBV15	CATSTFRDSYMTEAFF	TGTGCCACCAGCACCTTCAGAGACAGCTATATGACTGAAGCTTTCTTT
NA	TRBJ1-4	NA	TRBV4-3	CASSQAGVGSEKLFF	TGCGCCAGCAGCCAAGCTGGGGTTGGGAGTGAAAAACTGTTTTTT
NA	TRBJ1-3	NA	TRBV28	CASSVSTGMGNTIYF	TGTGCCAGCAGTGTCTCGACAGGCATGGGGAACACCATATATTTT
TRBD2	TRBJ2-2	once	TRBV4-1	CASSLGTSGYTGELFF	TGCGCCAGCAGCCTCGGGACTAGCGGTTACACCGGGGAGCTGTTTTTT
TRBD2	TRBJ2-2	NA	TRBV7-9	CASSSSLAGVHTGELFF	TGTGCCAGCAGCTCATCCTTAGCGGGGGTCCACACCGGGGAGCTGTTTTTT
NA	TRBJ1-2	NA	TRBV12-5	CASGLRGPVGYGYTF	TGTGCTAGTGGTCTGCGCGGGCCAGTGGGCTATGGCTACACCTTC
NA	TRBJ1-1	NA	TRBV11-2	CASSFFIGHGGEAFF	TGTGCCAGCAGCTTTTTTATCGGACACGGGGGTGAAGCTTTCTTT
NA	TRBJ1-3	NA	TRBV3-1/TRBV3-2	CASSHQIGFSGNTIYF	TGTGCCAGCAGCCACCAGATCGGGTTTTCTGGAAACACCATATATTTT
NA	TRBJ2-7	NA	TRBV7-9	CASSLTTDYEQYF	TGTGCCAGCAGCTTAACAACAGATTACGAGCAGTACTTC